Listed below are T cell receptor beta chains from one sample, sequenced in a study of cytomegalovirus exposure and HLA in healthy donors. The assay was immunoSEQ multiplex PCR, and TCRdb's table has in-frame clones only and misses some. The sample lists more than 150,000 clones; around four fifths were seen once. Sequencing was done on a sample of PBMCs. The receptors stem from a young man in good health and CMV-seronegative. The CDR3 runs from the conserved cysteine through the conserved F or W. The D gene is left open where the match is weak. Clone size, where shown, is once, few, many, or a class for clones that have expanded.

CDR3nt: TGTGCCAGCAGTAGCCGTCTTCCCGGGGAGCTGTTTTTT; CDR3aa: CASSSRLPGELFF; j_gene: TRBJ2-2; v_gene: TRBV28; d_gene: -; abundance: -
CDR3nt: TGTGCCAGCAGTCTTATTCGGGACAGGGTTCACGAGCAGTACTTC; CDR3aa: CASSLIRDRVHEQYF; j_gene: TRBJ2-7; v_gene: TRBV6-5; d_gene: TRBD1; abundance: -
CDR3nt: TGTGCCAGCAGCTTAGCGGACAGTCAGCCCCAGCATTTT; CDR3aa: CASSLADSQPQHF; j_gene: TRBJ1-5; v_gene: TRBV11-1; d_gene: -; abundance: -
CDR3nt: TGCGCCAGCAGCCCCCAGGGACTAGCGGGGGGCAATGAGCAGTTCTTC; CDR3aa: CASSPQGLAGGNEQFF; j_gene: TRBJ2-1; v_gene: TRBV4-3; d_gene: TRBD2; abundance: -
CDR3nt: TGTGCCAGCACGGGACAGCAGAACACTGAAGCTTTCTTT; CDR3aa: CASTGQQNTEAFF; j_gene: TRBJ1-1; v_gene: TRBV27; d_gene: TRBD1; abundance: -
CDR3nt: TGTGCCAGCAGCTTAAGTCGGTCCTCTGGAAACACCATATATTTT; CDR3aa: CASSLSRSSGNTIYF; j_gene: TRBJ1-3; v_gene: TRBV11-1; d_gene: -; abundance: -
CDR3nt: TGTGCCAGCAGCTTTTCCCCGGGACAAAATTACGAGCAGTACTTC; CDR3aa: CASSFSPGQNYEQYF; j_gene: TRBJ2-7; v_gene: TRBV7-2; d_gene: -; abundance: -
CDR3nt: TGTGCCAGTAAGGGGGAGGGGTATATGGATCAGCCCCAGCATTTT; CDR3aa: CASKGEGYMDQPQHF; j_gene: TRBJ1-5; v_gene: TRBV19; d_gene: -; abundance: -
CDR3nt: TGTGCCAGTAGTATCCCCATGAACACTGAAGCTTTCTTT; CDR3aa: CASSIPMNTEAFF; j_gene: TRBJ1-1; v_gene: TRBV19; d_gene: -; abundance: -
CDR3nt: TGTGCCAGCTCACCGTATCTACAGCCGCAGGGCGAGCAGTTCTTC; CDR3aa: CASSPYLQPQGEQFF; j_gene: TRBJ2-1; v_gene: TRBV18; d_gene: -; abundance: -
CDR3nt: TGTGCCAGCAGTCCTGGGGGGCGGGGGATTCTAGAGACCCAGTACTTC; CDR3aa: CASSPGGRGILETQYF; j_gene: TRBJ2-5; v_gene: TRBV27; d_gene: -; abundance: -
CDR3nt: TGTGCCAGCTCGCGGACTAGCGGGGGGTACGAGCAGTACTTC; CDR3aa: CASSRTSGGYEQYF; j_gene: TRBJ2-7; v_gene: TRBV9; d_gene: TRBD2; abundance: -
CDR3nt: TGTGCCAGCAGCTCGACAGGGAGCTCTGGAAACACCATATATTTT; CDR3aa: CASSSTGSSGNTIYF; j_gene: TRBJ1-3; v_gene: TRBV7-9; d_gene: TRBD1; abundance: -
CDR3nt: TGTGCCAGCAACCCTAAACAGGGGGCGAAGAGCTACGAGCAGTACTTC; CDR3aa: CASNPKQGAKSYEQYF; j_gene: TRBJ2-7; v_gene: TRBV6-6; d_gene: TRBD1; abundance: -
CDR3nt: TGTGCCAGCAGCCGACAGGTGAACACTGAAGCTTTCTTT; CDR3aa: CASSRQVNTEAFF; j_gene: TRBJ1-1; v_gene: TRBV11-1; d_gene: -; abundance: few
CDR3nt: TGTGCCAGCAGCTTATTCCGTGTGGAGGATGAGCAGTTCTTC; CDR3aa: CASSLFRVEDEQFF; j_gene: TRBJ2-1; v_gene: TRBV5-5; d_gene: -; abundance: few
CDR3nt: TGTGCCAGCAGCTTAGAACAACAGTCTACCTACGAGCAGTACTTC; CDR3aa: CASSLEQQSTYEQYF; j_gene: TRBJ2-7; v_gene: TRBV11-2; d_gene: -; abundance: -
CDR3nt: TGTGCCAGCAGCTCAGAGGTTGGCAATGAGCAGTTCTTC; CDR3aa: CASSSEVGNEQFF; j_gene: TRBJ2-1; v_gene: TRBV5-4; d_gene: -; abundance: -
CDR3nt: TGTGCCACTAGGGTTGGGGGCCCGCACTATGGCTACACCTTC; CDR3aa: CATRVGGPHYGYTF; j_gene: TRBJ1-2; v_gene: TRBV11-2; d_gene: -; abundance: -
CDR3nt: TGTGCTAGTGGTCGGGACATTCACTACGAGCAGTACTTC; CDR3aa: CASGRDIHYEQYF; j_gene: TRBJ2-7; v_gene: TRBV12-5; d_gene: -; abundance: -
CDR3nt: TGTGCCTGGAGTGCGGGACTAGCGCATGAGCAGTTCTTC; CDR3aa: CAWSAGLAHEQFF; j_gene: TRBJ2-1; v_gene: TRBV30; d_gene: TRBD2; abundance: -
CDR3nt: TGTGCCACCAGCAGGGGGGCTAGGAGTGAGACCCAGTACTTC; CDR3aa: CATSRGARSETQYF; j_gene: TRBJ2-5; v_gene: TRBV15; d_gene: -; abundance: -
CDR3nt: TGCGCCAGCAGCCAAGACGAACTAGCGGGGGGGCCGGAGACCCAGTACTTC; CDR3aa: CASSQDELAGGPETQYF; j_gene: TRBJ2-5; v_gene: TRBV4-1; d_gene: TRBD2; abundance: -
CDR3nt: TGTGCCAGTAGAGACAGGAATAATGAAAAACTGTTTTTT; CDR3aa: CASRDRNNEKLFF; j_gene: TRBJ1-4; v_gene: TRBV19; d_gene: -; abundance: -
CDR3nt: TGTGCCACCGGGACAGGGAACACTGAAGCTTTCTTT; CDR3aa: CATGTGNTEAFF; j_gene: TRBJ1-1; v_gene: TRBV2; d_gene: TRBD1; abundance: -
CDR3nt: TGTGCCAGCAGCGAGACTAGCGCGACCTACAATGAGCAGTTCTTC; CDR3aa: CASSETSATYNEQFF; j_gene: TRBJ2-1; v_gene: TRBV7-2; d_gene: TRBD2; abundance: -
CDR3nt: TGTGCCAGCAGCCCCCCTGGGACTGCCTGGCGCCAGTACTTC; CDR3aa: CASSPPGTAWRQYF; j_gene: TRBJ2-7; v_gene: TRBV9; d_gene: -; abundance: -
CDR3nt: TGTGCCAGCAGCGGGGGACAGAGCGAAAAACTGTTTTTT; CDR3aa: CASSGGQSEKLFF; j_gene: TRBJ1-4; v_gene: TRBV5-6; d_gene: TRBD1; abundance: -
CDR3nt: TGTGCCAGCAGCAAAGACGGACTAGCGGGAGACTTGGCCTCGAACGAGCAGTACTTC; CDR3aa: CASSKDGLAGDLASNEQYF; j_gene: TRBJ2-7; v_gene: TRBV21-1; d_gene: -; abundance: -
CDR3nt: TGTGCCAGCAGTCCTCGGGACAGGGACACTGAAGCTTTCTTT; CDR3aa: CASSPRDRDTEAFF; j_gene: TRBJ1-1; v_gene: TRBV6-5; d_gene: TRBD1; abundance: once
CDR3nt: TGTGCCAGCGCGAGGGACAGGGCCTACGAGCAGTACTTC; CDR3aa: CASARDRAYEQYF; j_gene: TRBJ2-7; v_gene: TRBV5-4; d_gene: TRBD1; abundance: -
CDR3nt: TGCGCCAGCAGCCAAGCTGGGGAACAGGCTCCCGCGCAGTACTTC; CDR3aa: CASSQAGEQAPAQYF; j_gene: TRBJ2-7; v_gene: TRBV4-3; d_gene: -; abundance: -
CDR3nt: TGTACCAGCAGCTTGGACAGGGACACTGAAGCTTTCTTT; CDR3aa: CTSSLDRDTEAFF; j_gene: TRBJ1-1; v_gene: TRBV5-6; d_gene: TRBD1; abundance: -
CDR3nt: TGTGCCAGCAGCTTGGTTGCCGAGGGCTATCGAGGCTACACCTTC; CDR3aa: CASSLVAEGYRGYTF; j_gene: TRBJ1-2; v_gene: TRBV5-4; d_gene: -; abundance: -
CDR3nt: TGTGCCAGCAGTGTTCTGAGCTACGAGCAGTACTTC; CDR3aa: CASSVLSYEQYF; j_gene: TRBJ2-7; v_gene: TRBV2; d_gene: -; abundance: -
CDR3nt: TGCGCCAGCAGCTTGGGACAGCTTGTAGGCGGGGAGCTGTTTTTT; CDR3aa: CASSLGQLVGGELFF; j_gene: TRBJ2-2; v_gene: TRBV5-1; d_gene: -; abundance: once
CDR3nt: TGTGCCAGCAGCTTGAGCCTCAATACGCAGTATTTT; CDR3aa: CASSLSLNTQYF; j_gene: TRBJ2-3; v_gene: TRBV5-8; d_gene: -; abundance: -
CDR3nt: TGTGCCAGCGCATTGACAGGGGGCGCGGGCACCGGGGAGCTGTTTTTT; CDR3aa: CASALTGGAGTGELFF; j_gene: TRBJ2-2; v_gene: TRBV18; d_gene: TRBD1; abundance: -
CDR3nt: TGTGCCAGCTCACCTTCTTTCGGCTACACCTTC; CDR3aa: CASSPSFGYTF; j_gene: TRBJ1-2; v_gene: TRBV18; d_gene: -; abundance: -
CDR3nt: TGTGCCAGCAGTTACAGTTTTAGGGGCCTAGGGGAAGCTTTCTTT; CDR3aa: CASSYSFRGLGEAFF; j_gene: TRBJ1-1; v_gene: TRBV6-5; d_gene: -; abundance: -
CDR3nt: TGTGCCAGCTCAGATACTCTAGCGGCTAGCACAGATACGCAGTATTTT; CDR3aa: CASSDTLAASTDTQYF; j_gene: TRBJ2-3; v_gene: TRBV18; d_gene: TRBD2; abundance: -
CDR3nt: TGTGCCAGCAGCTTGACGGGATTGTACGAGCAGTACTTC; CDR3aa: CASSLTGLYEQYF; j_gene: TRBJ2-7; v_gene: TRBV5-4; d_gene: -; abundance: few
CDR3nt: TGTGCCAGCAGTTGGGGGGGGGCGACAACCGGGGAGCTGTTTTTT; CDR3aa: CASSWGGATTGELFF; j_gene: TRBJ2-2; v_gene: TRBV6-1; d_gene: -; abundance: -
CDR3nt: TGTGCCAGCAGCGTCCAGGGCCCCACAGATACGCAGTATTTT; CDR3aa: CASSVQGPTDTQYF; j_gene: TRBJ2-3; v_gene: TRBV9; d_gene: -; abundance: -
CDR3nt: TGTGCCAGCAGCCAAGATACAGGGAGCAATCAGCCCCAGCATTTT; CDR3aa: CASSQDTGSNQPQHF; j_gene: TRBJ1-5; v_gene: TRBV4-2; d_gene: -; abundance: few
CDR3nt: TGTGCCAGCTCACCGGGACAGGGGGCCTCCTACTATGGCTACCCCTTC; CDR3aa: CASSPGQGASYYGYPF; j_gene: TRBJ1-2; v_gene: TRBV18; d_gene: TRBD1; abundance: -
CDR3nt: TGTGCCAGCAGCTCTGGGACAGGAGGAAACACCATATATTTT; CDR3aa: CASSSGTGGNTIYF; j_gene: TRBJ1-3; v_gene: TRBV7-2; d_gene: TRBD1; abundance: few
CDR3nt: TGTGCCAGCAGCTTGGGATTTGTGGGAGGCGATGAGCAGTACTTC; CDR3aa: CASSLGFVGGDEQYF; j_gene: TRBJ2-5; v_gene: TRBV5-6; d_gene: -; abundance: -
CDR3nt: TGTGCCAGCAGCCAAGATTGGACAGGGTCAGGGAAAAAACTGTTTTTT; CDR3aa: CASSQDWTGSGKKLFF; j_gene: TRBJ1-4; v_gene: TRBV4-2; d_gene: TRBD1; abundance: -